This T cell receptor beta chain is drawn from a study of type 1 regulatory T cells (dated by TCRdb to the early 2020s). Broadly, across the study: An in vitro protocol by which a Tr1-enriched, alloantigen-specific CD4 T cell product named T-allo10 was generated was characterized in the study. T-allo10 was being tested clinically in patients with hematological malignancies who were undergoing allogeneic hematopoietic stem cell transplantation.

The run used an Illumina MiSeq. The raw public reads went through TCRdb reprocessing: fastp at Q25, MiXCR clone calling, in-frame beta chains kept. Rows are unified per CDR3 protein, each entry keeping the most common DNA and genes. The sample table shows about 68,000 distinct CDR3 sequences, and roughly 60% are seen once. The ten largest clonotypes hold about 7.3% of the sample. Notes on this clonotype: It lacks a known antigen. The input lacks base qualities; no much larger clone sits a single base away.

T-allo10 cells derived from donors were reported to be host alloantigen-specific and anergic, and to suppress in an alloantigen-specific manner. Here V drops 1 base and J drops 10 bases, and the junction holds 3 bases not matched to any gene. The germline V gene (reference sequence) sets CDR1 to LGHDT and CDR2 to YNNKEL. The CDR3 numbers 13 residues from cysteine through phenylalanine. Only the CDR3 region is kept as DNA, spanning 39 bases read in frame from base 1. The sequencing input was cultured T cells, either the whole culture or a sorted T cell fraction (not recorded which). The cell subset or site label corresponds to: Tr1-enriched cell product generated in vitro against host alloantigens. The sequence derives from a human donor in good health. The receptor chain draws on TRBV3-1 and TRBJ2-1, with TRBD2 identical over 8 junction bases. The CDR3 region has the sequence CASSQAGGSEQFF. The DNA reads TGTGCCAGCAGCCAAGCGGGGGGGTCGGAGCAGTTCTTC.